This entry describes one T cell receptor beta chain. Original methodology: Reference gene primer amplification gave estimated nucleated cell counts. The table came from immunoSEQ multiplex PCR; TCRdb's copy has only in-frame clones and leaves some out. V and J calls and clone size are those listed in that table; D and trimming were worked out from the DNA. The repertoire holds about 13,000 clones, with nearly 90% as singletons. This sample stems from a study of blood T cell repertoires in COVID-19. Study details: From the United States, Italy and Spain came samples of acute and convalescent COVID-19. PBMCs, B-cell-depleted T cells, or T cells were the source of the cDNA or gDNA that made up the material.

Germline lookup yields CDR1 LNHDA and CDR2 SQIVND (reference sequence). V was cut by 3 bases and J by 2 bases, with 8 bases left in between. The CDR3 extends over 14 amino acids. This TCR came from a human donor with active COVID-19. The donor label of this sample is uncertain. The V gene is TRBV19, the J gene TRBJ1-5, with unresolved D. Sequences were obtained from peripheral blood. The CDR3 DNA reads as TGTGCCAGTAGTATTCTGGGCGGCAATCAGCCCCAGCATTTT. Translating gives CASSILGGNQPQHF.